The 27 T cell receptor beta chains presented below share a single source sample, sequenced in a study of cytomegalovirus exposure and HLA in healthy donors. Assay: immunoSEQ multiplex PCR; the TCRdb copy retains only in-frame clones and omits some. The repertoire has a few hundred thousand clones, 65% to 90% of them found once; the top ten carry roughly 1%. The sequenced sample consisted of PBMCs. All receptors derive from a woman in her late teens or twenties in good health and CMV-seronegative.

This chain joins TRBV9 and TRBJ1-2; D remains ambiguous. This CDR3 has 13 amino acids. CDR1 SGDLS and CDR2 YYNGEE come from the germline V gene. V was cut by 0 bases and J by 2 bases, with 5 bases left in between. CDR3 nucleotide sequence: TGTGCCAGCAGCGTAGACGCGAACTATGGCTACACCTTC. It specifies CASSVDANYGYTF.

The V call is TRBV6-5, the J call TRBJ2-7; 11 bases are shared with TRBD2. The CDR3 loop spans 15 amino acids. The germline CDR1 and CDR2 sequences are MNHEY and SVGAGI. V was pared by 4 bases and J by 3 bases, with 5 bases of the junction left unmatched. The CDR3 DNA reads TGTGCCAGCAGTTCTTTGACTAGCGGGGACTACGAGCAGTACTTC. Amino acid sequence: CASSSLTSGDYEQYF.

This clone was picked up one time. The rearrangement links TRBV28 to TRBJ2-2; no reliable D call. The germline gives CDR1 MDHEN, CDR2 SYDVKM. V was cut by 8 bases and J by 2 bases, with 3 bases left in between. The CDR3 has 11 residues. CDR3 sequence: CASVNTGELFF. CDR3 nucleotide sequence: TGTGCCAGCGTAAACACCGGGGAGCTGTTTTTT. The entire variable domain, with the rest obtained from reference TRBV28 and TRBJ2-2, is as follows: DVKVTQSSRYLVKRTGEKVFLECVQDMDHENMFWYRQDPGLGLRLIYFSYDVKMKEKGDIPEGYSVSREKKERFSLILESASTNQTSMYLCASVNTGELFFGEGSRLTVL.

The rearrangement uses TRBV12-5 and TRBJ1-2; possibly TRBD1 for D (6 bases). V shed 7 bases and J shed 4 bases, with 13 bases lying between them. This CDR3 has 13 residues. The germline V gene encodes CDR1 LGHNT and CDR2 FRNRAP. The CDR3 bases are TGTGCTAGTGCCCCGGGACAATTCTATGGCTACACCTTC. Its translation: CASAPGQFYGYTF.

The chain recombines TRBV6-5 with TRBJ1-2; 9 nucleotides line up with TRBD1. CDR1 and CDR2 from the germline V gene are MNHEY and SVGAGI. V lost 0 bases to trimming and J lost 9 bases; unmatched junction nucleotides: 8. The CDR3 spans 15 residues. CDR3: CASSYSRQGDFRYTF. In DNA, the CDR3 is TGTGCCAGCAGTTACTCGCGACAGGGGGACTTTCGCTACACCTTC.

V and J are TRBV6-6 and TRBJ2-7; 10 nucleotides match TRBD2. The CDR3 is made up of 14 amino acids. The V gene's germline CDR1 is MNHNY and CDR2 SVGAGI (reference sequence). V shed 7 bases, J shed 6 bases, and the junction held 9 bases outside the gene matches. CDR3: CASTLAGGHPEQYF. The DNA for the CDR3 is TGTGCCAGCACCTTAGCGGGGGGACACCCCGAGCAGTACTTC.

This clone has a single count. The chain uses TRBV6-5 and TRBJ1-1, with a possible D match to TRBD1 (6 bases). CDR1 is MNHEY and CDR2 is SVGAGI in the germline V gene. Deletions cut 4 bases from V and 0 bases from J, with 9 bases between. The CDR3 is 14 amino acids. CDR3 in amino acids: CASSWDIMNTEAFF. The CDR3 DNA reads TGTGCCAGCAGTTGGGACATCATGAACACTGAAGCTTTCTTT.

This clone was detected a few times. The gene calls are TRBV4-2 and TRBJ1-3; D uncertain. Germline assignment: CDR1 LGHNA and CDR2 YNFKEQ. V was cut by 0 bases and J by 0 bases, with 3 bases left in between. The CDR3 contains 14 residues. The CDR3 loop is CASSQDSSGNTIYF. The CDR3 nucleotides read TGTGCCAGCAGCCAAGACAGCTCTGGAAACACCATATATTTT.

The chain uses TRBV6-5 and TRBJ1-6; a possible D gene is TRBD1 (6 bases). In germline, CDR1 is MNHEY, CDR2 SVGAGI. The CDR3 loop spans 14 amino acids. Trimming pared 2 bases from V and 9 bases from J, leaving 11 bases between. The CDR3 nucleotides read TGTGCCAGCAGTTACGCAGGGGATCCTTCACCCCTCCACTTT. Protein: CASSYAGDPSPLHF.

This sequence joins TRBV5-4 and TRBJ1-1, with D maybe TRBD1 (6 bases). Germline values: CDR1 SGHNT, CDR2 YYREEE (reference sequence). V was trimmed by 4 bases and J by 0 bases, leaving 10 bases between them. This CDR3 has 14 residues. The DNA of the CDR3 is TGTGCCAGCAGCGCGGACAGCATGAACACTGAAGCTTTCTTT. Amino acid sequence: CASSADSMNTEAFF.

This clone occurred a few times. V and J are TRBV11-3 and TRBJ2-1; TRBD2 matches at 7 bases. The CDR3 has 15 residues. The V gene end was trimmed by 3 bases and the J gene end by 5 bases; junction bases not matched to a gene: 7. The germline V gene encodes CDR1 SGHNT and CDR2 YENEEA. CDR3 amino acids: CASSLASGTNNEQFF. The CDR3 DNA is TGTGCCAGCAGCTTGGCGAGCGGGACGAACAATGAGCAGTTCTTC.

Written as DNA, the CDR3 is TGTGCCTGGAGTGGAATAGCGGCCTACAATGAGCAGTTCTTC. Protein sequence: CAWSGIAAYNEQFF. This chain joins TRBV30 and TRBJ2-1; D possibly corresponds to TRBD2 (6 bases). V dropped 1 base and J dropped 2 bases, with 9 bases sitting between them. In germline, CDR1 is GTSNPN, CDR2 SVGIG (reference sequence). CDR3 length equals 14 residues.

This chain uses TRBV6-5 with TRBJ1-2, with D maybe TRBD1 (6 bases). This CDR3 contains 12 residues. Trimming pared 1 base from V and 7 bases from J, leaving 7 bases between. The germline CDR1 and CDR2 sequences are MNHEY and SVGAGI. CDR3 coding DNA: TGTGCCAGCAGTTACTTGGGGGCTGGCTACACCTTC. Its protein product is CASSYLGAGYTF.

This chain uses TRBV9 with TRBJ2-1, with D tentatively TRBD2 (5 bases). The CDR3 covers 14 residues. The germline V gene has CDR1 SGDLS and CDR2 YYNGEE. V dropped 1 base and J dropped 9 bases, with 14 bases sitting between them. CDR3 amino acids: CASSVYEGEAEQFF. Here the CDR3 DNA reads TGTGCCAGCAGCGTATATGAGGGCGAGGCTGAGCAGTTCTTC.

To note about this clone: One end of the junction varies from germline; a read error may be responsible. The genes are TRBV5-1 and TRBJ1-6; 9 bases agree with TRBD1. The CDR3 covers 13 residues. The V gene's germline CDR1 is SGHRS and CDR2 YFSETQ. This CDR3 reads CASSLGDRDLATW. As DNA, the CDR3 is TGCGCCAGCAGCTTGGGGGACAGGGACTTAGCCACTTGG.

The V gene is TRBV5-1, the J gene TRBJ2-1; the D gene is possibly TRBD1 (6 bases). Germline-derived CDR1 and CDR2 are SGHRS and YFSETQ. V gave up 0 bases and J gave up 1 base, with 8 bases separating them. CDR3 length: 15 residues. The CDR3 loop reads CASSLGGQSYNEQFF. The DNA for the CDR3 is TGCGCCAGCAGCTTGGGGGGGCAGTCCTACAATGAGCAGTTCTTC.

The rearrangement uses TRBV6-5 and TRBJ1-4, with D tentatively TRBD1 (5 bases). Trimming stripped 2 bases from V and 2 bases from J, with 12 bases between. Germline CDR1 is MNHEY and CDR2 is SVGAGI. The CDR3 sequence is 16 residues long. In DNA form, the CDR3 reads TGTGCCAGCAGTTACGGGGCCAGCCCCACTAATGAAAAACTGTTTTTT. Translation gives CASSYGASPTNEKLFF.

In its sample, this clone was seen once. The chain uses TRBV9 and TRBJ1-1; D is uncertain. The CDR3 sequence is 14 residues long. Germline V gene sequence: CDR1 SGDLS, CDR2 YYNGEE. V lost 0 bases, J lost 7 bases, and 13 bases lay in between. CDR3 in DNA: TGTGCCAGCAGCGTAGGGGCAGGCAAGGATGAAGCTTTCTTT. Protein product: CASSVGAGKDEAFF.

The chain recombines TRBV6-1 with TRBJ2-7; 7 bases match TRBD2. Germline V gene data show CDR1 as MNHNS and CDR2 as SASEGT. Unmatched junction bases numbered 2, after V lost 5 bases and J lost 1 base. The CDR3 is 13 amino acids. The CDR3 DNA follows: TGTGCCAGCAGTCGGGGGGTATCCTACGAGCAGTACTTC. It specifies CASSRGVSYEQYF.

The CDR3 loop reads CASRRMTGQSSPNEKLFF. CDR3 nucleotides: TGCGCCAGCAGACGGATGACAGGCCAATCCTCACCTAATGAAAAACTGTTTTTT. V is TRBV5-1 and J is TRBJ1-4; a weak D match, TRBD1 (6 bases). CDR3 length: 18 amino acids. The ends were cut back, 5 bases at V and 3 bases at J, with 23 bases in the middle. CDR1 is SGHRS, CDR2 YFSETQ, per germline.

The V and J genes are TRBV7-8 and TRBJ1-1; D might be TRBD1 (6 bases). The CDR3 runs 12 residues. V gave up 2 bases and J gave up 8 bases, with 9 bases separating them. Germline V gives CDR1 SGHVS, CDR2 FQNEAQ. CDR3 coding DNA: TGTGCCAGCAGCTTATGGGGGACAGAAGCTTTCTTT. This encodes CASSLWGTEAFF.

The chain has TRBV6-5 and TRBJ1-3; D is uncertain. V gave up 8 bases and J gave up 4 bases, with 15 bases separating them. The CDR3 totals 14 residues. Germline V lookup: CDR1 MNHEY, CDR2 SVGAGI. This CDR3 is CASLDGVSGNTIYF. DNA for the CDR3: TGTGCCAGCCTCGATGGAGTTTCAGGAAACACCATATATTTT.

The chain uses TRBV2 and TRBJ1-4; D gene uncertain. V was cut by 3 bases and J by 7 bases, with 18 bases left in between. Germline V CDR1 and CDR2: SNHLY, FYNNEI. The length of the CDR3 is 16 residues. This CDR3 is CASSDWEASPLEKLFF. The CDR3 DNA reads TGTGCCAGCAGTGATTGGGAGGCGTCGCCTCTTGAAAAACTGTTTTTT.

The CDR3 DNA is TGTGCCAGTAGTATCGAGGTCACCACAGATACGCAGTATTTT. Amino acids: CASSIEVTTDTQYF. V and J are TRBV19 and TRBJ2-3; D call uncertain. Germline CDR1 reads LNHDA; CDR2 reads SQIVND (reference sequence). Trimming removed 3 bases from V and 2 bases from J, with 9 bases in between. The CDR3 covers 14 residues.

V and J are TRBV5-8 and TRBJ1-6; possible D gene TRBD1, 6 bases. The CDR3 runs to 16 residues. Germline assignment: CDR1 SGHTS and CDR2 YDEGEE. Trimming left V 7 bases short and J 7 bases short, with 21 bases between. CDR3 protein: CASSAGQGIENSPLHF. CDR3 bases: TGTGCCAGCTCAGCTGGCCAGGGGATAGAGAATTCACCCCTCCACTTT. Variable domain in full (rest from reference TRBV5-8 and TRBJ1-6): EAGVTQSPTHLIKTRGQQATLRCSPISGHTSVYWYQQALGLGLQFLLWYDEGEERNRGNFPPRFSGRQFPNYSSELNVNALELEDSALYLCASSAGQGIENSPLHFGNGTRLTVT.

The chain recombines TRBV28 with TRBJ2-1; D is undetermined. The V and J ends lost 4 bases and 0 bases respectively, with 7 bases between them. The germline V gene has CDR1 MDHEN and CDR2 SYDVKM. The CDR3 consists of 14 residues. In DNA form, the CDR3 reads TGTGCCAGCAGTTCCGCGGACTCCTACAATGAGCAGTTCTTC. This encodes CASSSADSYNEQFF.

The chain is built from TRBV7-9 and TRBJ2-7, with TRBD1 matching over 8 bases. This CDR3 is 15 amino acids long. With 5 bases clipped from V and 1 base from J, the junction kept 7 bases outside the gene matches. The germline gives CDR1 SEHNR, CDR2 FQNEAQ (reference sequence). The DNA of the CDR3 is TGTGCCAGCAGCCGAGACAGGGGTAGATCCTACGAGCAGTACTTC. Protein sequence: CASSRDRGRSYEQYF.